This TCR beta chain derives from a study of blood T cell repertoires in COVID-19. The overall study: Sites across the United States, Italy and Spain contributed samples from acute and convalescent COVID-19. In each case, the material was cDNA or gDNA derived from T cells, B-cell-depleted T cells, or PBMCs.

The CDR3 loop spans 15 amino acids. Germline CDR1 is KGHSH and CDR2 is LQKENI. Trimming removed 3 bases from V and 3 bases from J; junction bases left unmatched: 5. Per the original methods: From reference gene primer amplification, estimates of nucleated cell counts were derived. Some clones are missing from TCRdb's copy, which holds only in-frame ones; the method was immunoSEQ multiplex PCR. V and J calls and clone size come straight from that table; D and trimming were deduced from the DNA. The sample records under 100,000 clones, roughly 80% being singletons. The chain carries TRBV18 and TRBJ2-3, with TRBD1 matching 8 bases. The source is a man aged 80 or over with active or convalescent COVID-19. What was sequenced was peripheral blood. The CDR3 bases are TGTGCCAGCTCACCGGGACAGGTGCGGACAGATACGCAGTATTTT. This sequence encodes CASSPGQVRTDTQYF.